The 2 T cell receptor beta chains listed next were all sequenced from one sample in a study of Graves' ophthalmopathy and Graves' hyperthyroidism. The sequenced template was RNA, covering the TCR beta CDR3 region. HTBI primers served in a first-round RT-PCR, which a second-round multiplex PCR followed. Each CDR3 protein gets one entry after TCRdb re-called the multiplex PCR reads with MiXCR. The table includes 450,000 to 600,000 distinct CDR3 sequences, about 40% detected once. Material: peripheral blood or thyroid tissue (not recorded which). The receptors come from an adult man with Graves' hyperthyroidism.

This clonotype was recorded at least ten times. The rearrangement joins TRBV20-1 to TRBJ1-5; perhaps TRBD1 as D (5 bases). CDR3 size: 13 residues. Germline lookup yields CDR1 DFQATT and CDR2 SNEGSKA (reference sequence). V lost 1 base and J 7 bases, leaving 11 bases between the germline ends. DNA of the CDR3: TGCAGTGCTAGAGTAGATGGGGGACAGCCCCAGCATTTT. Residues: CSARVDGGQPQHF.

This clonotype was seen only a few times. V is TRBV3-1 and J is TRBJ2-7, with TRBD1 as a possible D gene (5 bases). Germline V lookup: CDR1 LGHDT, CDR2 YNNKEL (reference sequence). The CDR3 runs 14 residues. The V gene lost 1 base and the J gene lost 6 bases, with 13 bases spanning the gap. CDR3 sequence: CASSQGGRGSEQYF. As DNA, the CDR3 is TGTGCCAGCAGCCAAGGGGGCCGCGGCTCCGAGCAGTACTTC.